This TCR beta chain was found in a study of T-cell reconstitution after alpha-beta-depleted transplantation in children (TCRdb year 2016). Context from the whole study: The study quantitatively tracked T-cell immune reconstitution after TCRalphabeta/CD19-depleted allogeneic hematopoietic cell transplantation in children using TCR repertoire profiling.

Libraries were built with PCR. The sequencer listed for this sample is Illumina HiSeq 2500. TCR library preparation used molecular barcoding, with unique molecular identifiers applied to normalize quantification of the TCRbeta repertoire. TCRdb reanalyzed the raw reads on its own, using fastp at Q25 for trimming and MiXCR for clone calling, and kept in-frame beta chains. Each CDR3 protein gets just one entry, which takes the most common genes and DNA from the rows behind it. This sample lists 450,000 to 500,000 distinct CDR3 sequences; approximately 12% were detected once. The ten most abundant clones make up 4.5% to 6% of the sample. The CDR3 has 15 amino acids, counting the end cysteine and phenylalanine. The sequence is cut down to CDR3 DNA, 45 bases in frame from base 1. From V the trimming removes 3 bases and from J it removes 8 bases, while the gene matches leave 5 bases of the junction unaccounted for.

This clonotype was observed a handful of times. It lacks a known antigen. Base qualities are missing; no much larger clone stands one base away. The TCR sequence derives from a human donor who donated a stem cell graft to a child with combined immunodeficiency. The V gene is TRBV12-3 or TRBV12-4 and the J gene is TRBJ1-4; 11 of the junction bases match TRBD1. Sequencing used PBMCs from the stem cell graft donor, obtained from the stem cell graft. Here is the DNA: TGTGCCAGCAGTTTCCCGGGACAGGGGGGGGAAAAACTGTTTTTT. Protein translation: CASSFPGQGGEKLFF.